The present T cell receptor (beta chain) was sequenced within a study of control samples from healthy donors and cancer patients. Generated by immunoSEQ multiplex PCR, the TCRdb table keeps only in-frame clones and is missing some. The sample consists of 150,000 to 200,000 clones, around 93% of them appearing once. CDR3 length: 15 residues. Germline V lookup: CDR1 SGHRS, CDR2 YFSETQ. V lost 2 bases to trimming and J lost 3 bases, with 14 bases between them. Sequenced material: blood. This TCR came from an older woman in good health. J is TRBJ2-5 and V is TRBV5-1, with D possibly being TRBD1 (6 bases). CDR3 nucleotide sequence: TGCGCCAGCAGCTTAAGACAGGCGACAGAAGAGACCCAGTACTTC. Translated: CASSLRQATEETQYF.